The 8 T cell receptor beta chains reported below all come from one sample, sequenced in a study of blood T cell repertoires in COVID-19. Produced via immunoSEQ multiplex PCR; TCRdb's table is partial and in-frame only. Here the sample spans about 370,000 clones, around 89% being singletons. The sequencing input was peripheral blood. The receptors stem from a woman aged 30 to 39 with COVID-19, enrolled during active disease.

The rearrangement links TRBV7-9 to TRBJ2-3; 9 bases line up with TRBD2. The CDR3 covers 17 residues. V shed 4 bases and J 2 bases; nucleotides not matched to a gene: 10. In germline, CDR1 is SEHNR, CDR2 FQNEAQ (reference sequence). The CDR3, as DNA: TGTGCCAGCAGCTCTCCTGAGTTAGCGGGAGCCACAGATACGCAGTATTTT. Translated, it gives CASSSPELAGATDTQYF.

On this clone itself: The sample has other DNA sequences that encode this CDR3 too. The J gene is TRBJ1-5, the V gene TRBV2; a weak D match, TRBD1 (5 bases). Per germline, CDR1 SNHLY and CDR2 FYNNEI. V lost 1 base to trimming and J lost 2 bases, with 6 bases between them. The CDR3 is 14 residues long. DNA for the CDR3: TGTGCCAGCAGTGAAGGCAGGGGCAATCAGCCCCAGCATTTT. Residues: CASSEGRGNQPQHF.

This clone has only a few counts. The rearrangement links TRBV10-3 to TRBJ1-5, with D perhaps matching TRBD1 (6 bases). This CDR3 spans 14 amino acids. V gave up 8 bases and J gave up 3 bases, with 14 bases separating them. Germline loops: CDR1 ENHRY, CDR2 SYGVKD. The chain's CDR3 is CAIAPGVNNQPQHF. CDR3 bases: TGTGCCATCGCCCCAGGGGTTAACAATCAGCCCCAGCATTTT.

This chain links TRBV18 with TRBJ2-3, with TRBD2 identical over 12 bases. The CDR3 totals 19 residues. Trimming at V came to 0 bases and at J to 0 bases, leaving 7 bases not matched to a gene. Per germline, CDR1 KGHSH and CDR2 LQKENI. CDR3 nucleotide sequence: TGTGCCAGCTCACCACCCTCTAGCGGGGGGGGAACTAGCACAGATACGCAGTATTTT. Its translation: CASSPPSSGGGTSTDTQYF.

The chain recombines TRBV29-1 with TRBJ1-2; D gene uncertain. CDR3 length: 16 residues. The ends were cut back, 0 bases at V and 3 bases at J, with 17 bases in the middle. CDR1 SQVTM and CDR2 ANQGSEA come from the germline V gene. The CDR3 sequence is CSVEETKGRIDYGYTF. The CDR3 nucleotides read TGCAGCGTTGAAGAGACTAAAGGACGGATCGACTATGGCTACACCTTC.

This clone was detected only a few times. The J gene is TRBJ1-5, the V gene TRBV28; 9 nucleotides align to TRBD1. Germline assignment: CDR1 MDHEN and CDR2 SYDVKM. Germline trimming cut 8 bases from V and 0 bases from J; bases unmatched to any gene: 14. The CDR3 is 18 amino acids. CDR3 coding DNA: TGTGCCAGCGGGCTGACAGGGGGTTTGCTTTATAGCAATCAGCCCCAGCATTTT. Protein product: CASGLTGGLLYSNQPQHF.

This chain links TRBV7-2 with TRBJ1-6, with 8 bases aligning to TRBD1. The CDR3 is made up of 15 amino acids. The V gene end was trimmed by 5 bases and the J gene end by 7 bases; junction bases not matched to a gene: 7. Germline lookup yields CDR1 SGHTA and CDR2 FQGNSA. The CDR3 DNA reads TGTGCCAGCAGCCCCCGACAGGGGAGAAATTCACCCCTCCACTTT. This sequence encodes CASSPRQGRNSPLHF.

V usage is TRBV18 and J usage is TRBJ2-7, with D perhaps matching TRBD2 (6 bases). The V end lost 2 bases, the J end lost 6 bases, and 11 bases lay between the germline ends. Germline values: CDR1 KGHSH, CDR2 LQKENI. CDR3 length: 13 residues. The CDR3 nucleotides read TGTGCCAGCTCACCAGGAGGGCCGGGCGAGCAGTACGTC. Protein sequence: CASSPGGPGEQYV.